The 20 T cell receptor beta chains below were found in one sample sequenced in a study of blood T cell repertoires in COVID-19. Data came from immunoSEQ multiplex PCR; TCRdb stores just in-frame clones and leaves some out. This sample carries hundreds of thousands of clones, nearly 90% of them seen once, and the ten largest clones take approximately 4%. Sequencing was performed on PBMCs or T cells enriched from blood (not recorded which). The receptor set was obtained from a woman aged 18-29 years with acute COVID-19.

The chain uses TRBV9 and TRBJ2-2; TRBD2 matches at 13 bases. V lost 4 bases, J lost 6 bases, and 3 bases stayed unmatched. Germline CDR1 is SGDLS and CDR2 is YYNGEE. This CDR3 has 15 residues. CDR3: CASSPGLAGAGELFF. The CDR3 nucleotides read TGTGCCAGCAGCCCCGGACTAGCGGGGGCCGGGGAGCTGTTTTTT.

The gene calls are TRBV30 and TRBJ1-2; D unresolved. V lost 0 bases, J lost 10 bases, and 9 bases lay in between. This CDR3 is 11 amino acids long. Germline assignment: CDR1 GTSNPN and CDR2 SVGIG (reference sequence). The CDR3 is CAWSVLVVYTF. CDR3 nucleotide sequence: TGTGCCTGGAGTGTACTGGTTGTCTACACCTTC. The variable domain in full, completed from reference TRBV30 and TRBJ1-2, reads SQTIHQWPATLVQPVGSPLSLECTVEGTSNPNLYWYRQAAGRGLQLLFYSVGIGQISSEVPQNLSASRPQDRQFILSSKKLLLSDSGFYLCAWSVLVVYTFGSGTRLTVV.

The chain uses TRBV9 and TRBJ2-5, with 8 bases matching TRBD1. Unmatched junction bases numbered 9, after V lost 0 bases and J lost 5 bases. The CDR3 is 16 amino acids. Germline V lookup: CDR1 SGDLS, CDR2 YYNGEE. The CDR3 DNA reads TGTGCCAGCAGCGTAGAGGACAGGGATTGGTGGGAGACCCAGTACTTC. Its translation is CASSVEDRDWWETQYF. The full variable domain, with the rest looked up from reference TRBV9 and TRBJ2-5, is DSGVTQTPKHLITATGQRVTLRCSPRSGDLSVYWYQQSLDQGLQFLIQYYNGEERAKGNILERFSAQQFPDLHSELNLSSLELGDSALYFCASSVEDRDWWETQYFGPGTRLLVL.

This chain uses TRBV24-1 with TRBJ2-3; 10 positions match TRBD1. V was clipped by 5 bases and J by 6 bases; unmatched bases: 4. Looked up from germline, CDR1 is KGHDR and CDR2 is SFDVKD. The CDR3 consists of 14 residues. The CDR3 nucleotides read TGTGCCACCAGTGCGGGACAGGGGCTGGATACGCAGTATTTT. Translated: CATSAGQGLDTQYF.

This chain uses TRBV9 with TRBJ2-1, with D possibly matching TRBD2 (6 bases). Germline CDR1 is SGDLS and CDR2 is YYNGEE. The length of the CDR3 is 16 residues. Trimming removed 3 bases at V and 2 bases at J, with 15 bases between. CDR3 nucleotide sequence: TGTGCCAGCAGCGATGAAGGGACTCGCGCCTACAATGAGCAGTTCTTC. It specifies CASSDEGTRAYNEQFF. The full variable domain, in which reference TRBV9 and TRBJ2-1 provide the parts outside the CDR3, is DSGVTQTPKHLITATGQRVTLRCSPRSGDLSVYWYQQSLDQGLQFLIQYYNGEERAKGNILERFSAQQFPDLHSELNLSSLELGDSALYFCASSDEGTRAYNEQFFGPGTRLTVL.

The rearrangement joins TRBV3-1 (or the pseudogene TRBV3-2) to TRBJ1-6, with D perhaps TRBD1 (5 bases). The CDR3 runs 17 residues. The V gene's germline CDR1 is LGHDT and CDR2 YNNKEL (reference sequence). V dropped 3 bases and J dropped 10 bases, with 22 bases sitting between them. The CDR3 here is CASSHLPSRGSGSPLHF. The CDR3 nucleotides are TGTGCCAGCAGCCACCTACCCTCTCGGGGGTCGGGATCACCCCTCCACTTT.

The rearrangement links TRBV6-5 to TRBJ2-7; D gene uncertain. Germline V CDR1 and CDR2: MNHEY, SVGAGI. This CDR3 spans 13 amino acids. With 1 base removed from V and 5 bases from J, the gap between germline ends came to 9 bases. CDR3 amino acids: CASSYFTGNEQYF. CDR3 sequence (DNA): TGTGCCAGCAGTTACTTTACTGGTAACGAGCAGTACTTC.

V usage is TRBV28 and J usage is TRBJ1-1; D is unresolved. The CDR3 is 15 residues long. Germline CDR1 MDHEN, CDR2 SYDVKM. V was pared by 5 bases and J by 1 base, with 14 bases between. For the CDR3, the DNA is TGTGCCAGCAGTCCCCGGCCCGCGGGGAACACTGAAGCTTTCTTT. It is translated as CASSPRPAGNTEAFF.

Only a few counts were recorded for this clone. The rearrangement joins TRBV5-1 to TRBJ1-2; the D gene is possibly TRBD1 (5 bases). This CDR3 contains 15 residues. V lost 0 bases and J lost 1, with 10 bases in between. Germline loops: CDR1 SGHRS, CDR2 YFSETQ. CDR3: CASSLEQGGNYGYTF. In DNA, the CDR3 is TGCGCCAGCAGCTTGGAGCAGGGCGGTAACTATGGCTACACCTTC.

The chain uses TRBV5-1 and TRBJ2-1; 8 bases are shared with TRBD2. The CDR3 covers 16 residues. V lost 0 bases, J lost 15 bases, and 17 bases stayed unmatched. In germline, CDR1 is SGHRS, CDR2 YFSETQ. The CDR3 DNA reads TGCGCCAGCAGCTTGGAAACCGGGACTAGTGACTTGTCTCGGTTCTTC. Its translation: CASSLETGTSDLSRFF.

The chain joins TRBV11-3 to TRBJ2-5, with TRBD1 matching 7 bases. This CDR3 is built from 15 residues. V lost 5 bases, J lost 3 bases, and 9 bases stayed unmatched. Per germline, CDR1 SGHNT and CDR2 YENEEA. Here the CDR3 DNA reads TGTGCCAGCAGCCCGAGGGGACAGCAAGAAGAGACCCAGTACTTC. This translates into CASSPRGQQEETQYF.

The chain links TRBV24-1 to TRBJ1-2, with D perhaps TRBD1 (5 bases). Germline CDR1 KGHDR, CDR2 SFDVKD. V shed 1 base and J shed 7 bases, with 6 bases lying between them. The CDR3 sequence is 12 residues long. In DNA, the CDR3 is TGTGCCACCAGTGATTTAGGGGTTGGCTACACCTTC. Residues: CATSDLGVGYTF.

The V call is TRBV24-1, the J call TRBJ1-5; D may be TRBD1 (6 bases). Trimming took off 4 bases at V and 9 bases at J, with 18 bases between the two ends. The CDR3 extends over 15 amino acids. CDR1 is KGHDR and CDR2 is SFDVKD in the germline V gene. The CDR3 bases are TGTGCCACCAGTGACCCCATATCAGGGGCAGCGCCCCAGCATTTT. This translates into CATSDPISGAAPQHF.

This rearrangement joins TRBV11-2 to TRBJ1-2; 9 bases line up with TRBD1. J was trimmed by 4 bases and V by 7 bases; bases with no gene match: 10. This CDR3 has 15 amino acids. CDR1 and CDR2 from the germline V gene are SGHAT and FQNNGV. Here the CDR3 reads CASKDGTGKPYGYTF. The CDR3, as DNA: TGTGCCAGCAAAGATGGGACAGGGAAACCCTATGGCTACACCTTC.

The CDR3 loop reads CASSPAPSYNEQFF. The CDR3 region has the DNA TGCGCCAGCAGCCCTGCGCCCTCCTACAATGAGCAGTTCTTC. The V gene is TRBV5-1, the J gene TRBJ2-1; no clear D gene. The CDR3 loop spans 14 amino acids. V shed 4 bases and J shed 0 bases, with 8 bases lying between them. Per the germline V gene, CDR1 is SGHRS and CDR2 is YFSETQ.

The chain recombines TRBV9 with TRBJ1-4; a weak D match, TRBD1 (5 bases). This CDR3 is built from 15 residues. Trimming shortened V by 0 bases and J by 7 bases, and 13 bases separated the two germline ends. Per germline, CDR1 SGDLS and CDR2 YYNGEE. The CDR3 DNA is TGTGCCAGCAGCGTAGACAACAGGATATCTGAAAAACTGTTTTTT. Translating it yields CASSVDNRISEKLFF.

This chain links TRBV10-1 with TRBJ2-3; 8 nucleotides match TRBD2. Unmatched junction bases numbered 14, after V lost 4 bases and J lost 5 bases. Germline CDR1 and CDR2: WNHNN and SYGVQD (reference sequence). The CDR3 covers 17 residues. CDR3 nucleotides: TGCGCCAGCAGTGGGAAAGGGGGAGCGGGAGTGAGAGATACGCAGTATTTT. Encoded protein: CASSGKGGAGVRDTQYF.

V is TRBV24-1 and J is TRBJ2-3; 8 bases fit TRBD1. The CDR3 extends over 16 amino acids. CDR1 is KGHDR, CDR2 SFDVKD, per germline. Germline trimming cut 1 base from V and 6 bases from J; bases unmatched to any gene: 8. The CDR3 DNA reads as TGTGCCACCAGTGATTTCGGGACAGGCCCAAGGGATACGCAGTATTTT. Residues: CATSDFGTGPRDTQYF.

J is TRBJ2-1 and V is TRBV19; D is uncertain. Trimming left V 2 bases short and J 2 bases short, with 10 bases between. CDR3 size: 15 residues. Germline CDR1 and CDR2: LNHDA and SQIVND (reference sequence). The CDR3 DNA reads as TGTGCCAGTAGTATAATGGGCGTCACCTACAATGAGCAGTTCTTC. Encoded protein: CASSIMGVTYNEQFF.

CDR3 in amino acids: CASSPGTDTQYF. The CDR3 DNA is TGTGCCAGCAGCCCGGGCACAGATACGCAGTATTTT. J is TRBJ2-3 and V is TRBV25-1; D is undetermined. The V gene lost 6 bases and the J gene lost 1 base, with 5 bases spanning the gap. This CDR3 spans 12 amino acids. CDR1 MGHDK and CDR2 SYGVNS come from the germline V gene.